The 26 T cell receptor beta chains given below trace back to one sample, sequenced in a study of cytomegalovirus exposure and HLA in healthy donors. Repertoires were generated with immunoSEQ multiplex PCR, while TCRdb's copy carries only in-frame clones and drops some. The sample shows 200,000 or so clones, 75% to 85% of them seen only once. The sample was PBMCs. The receptors originated from a woman aged 25 to 39 in good health and CMV-seropositive.

Details on this clone: A read error may produce the germline difference seen at one junction end. The chain combines TRBV7-7 with TRBJ2-1, with 9 positions matching TRBD1. Germline values: CDR1 SSHAT, CDR2 FNYEAQ (reference sequence). This CDR3 contains 16 residues. The CDR3 here is CASSPISRDRDHEQFF. CDR3 DNA sequence: TGTGCTAGCAGCCCAATATCGCGGGACAGGGATCATGAGCAGTTCTTC.

This clone was seen a few times. The gene calls are TRBV5-4 and TRBJ2-2; 7 nucleotides agree with TRBD2. With 0 bases clipped from V and 4 bases from J, the junction kept 3 bases outside the gene matches. This CDR3 is built from 15 residues. The germline gives CDR1 SGHNT, CDR2 YYREEE (reference sequence). CDR3 in amino acids: CASSLALAATGELFF. The CDR3 nucleotides are TGTGCCAGCAGCTTGGCCCTAGCGGCCACCGGGGAGCTGTTTTTT.

This clone has only one observation. The chain has TRBV27 and TRBJ1-2; D is unresolved. Trimming left V 6 bases short and J 1 base short, with 9 bases between. Germline lookup yields CDR1 MNHEY and CDR2 SMNVEV (reference sequence). The CDR3 loop spans 13 amino acids. The CDR3 sequence: CASRAGLNYGYTF. The DNA of the CDR3 is TGTGCCAGCAGGGCAGGTCTTAACTATGGCTACACCTTC.

The chain is built from TRBV28 and TRBJ2-7; TRBD1 agrees at 7 bases. This CDR3 region has 15 residues. Losses at the gene ends were 6 bases for V and 0 bases for J; bases not matched to a gene: 8. Germline lookup yields CDR1 MDHEN and CDR2 SYDVKM. The CDR3 DNA follows: TGTGCCAGCAGACACAGGACAGGCAGCTCCTACGAGCAGTACTTC. This translates into CASRHRTGSSYEQYF.

The genes are TRBV6-5 and TRBJ1-1; D is perhaps TRBD1 (5 bases). The CDR3 spans 14 residues. V lost 5 bases, J lost 6 bases, and 16 bases lay in between. The germline V gene encodes CDR1 MNHEY and CDR2 SVGAGI. The CDR3 region is CASSPEGFRAEAFF. The DNA for the CDR3 is TGTGCCAGCAGTCCAGAAGGTTTCAGGGCTGAAGCTTTCTTT.

The V gene is TRBV5-6, the J gene TRBJ2-7; 13 bases match TRBD2. Germline CDR1 and CDR2: SGHDT and YYEEEE. This CDR3 is 16 amino acids long. Trimming cost V 1 base and J 7 bases; bases outside gene matches: 8. In nucleotides, the CDR3 is TGTGCCAGCAGCTTGTGGACTAGCGGGGGTTTTATAGAGCAGTACTTC. Encoded protein: CASSLWTSGGFIEQYF.

V is TRBV28 and J is TRBJ1-3, with 7 bases aligning to TRBD1. CDR3 size: 18 residues. In germline, CDR1 is MDHEN, CDR2 SYDVKM. Losses at the gene ends were 6 bases for V and 0 bases for J; bases not matched to a gene: 14. As DNA, the CDR3 is TGTGCCAGCAGACAAGACAGGGACCGAAACCTCTCTGGAAACACCATATATTTT. Translating gives CASRQDRDRNLSGNTIYF.

For the CDR3, the DNA is TGTGCCACCAGCAGAGAAGCCGTTTCTGAGCAGTTCTTC. It yields the protein CATSREAVSEQFF. The V gene is TRBV15, the J gene TRBJ2-1; no firm D call. The CDR3 is 13 amino acids. Germline V gives CDR1 LNHNV, CDR2 YYDKDF (reference sequence). The V gene lost 0 bases and the J gene lost 9 bases, with 9 bases spanning the gap.

This sequence joins TRBV7-2 and TRBJ1-4; D is perhaps TRBD1 (5 bases). Germline CDR1 reads SGHTA; CDR2 reads FQGNSA. The CDR3 runs 14 residues. Trimming pared 3 bases from V and 2 bases from J, leaving 7 bases between. CDR3 protein: CASSLGLTNEKLFF. CDR3 DNA sequence: TGTGCCAGCAGCTTGGGACTGACTAATGAAAAACTGTTTTTT.

This clone has just a few counts. The genes are TRBV5-1 and TRBJ2-3, with a possible D match to TRBD1 (5 bases). Germline CDR1 reads SGHRS; CDR2 reads YFSETQ. V lost 5 bases, J lost 2 bases, and 9 bases lay in between. The CDR3 length is 13 residues. The DNA for the CDR3 is TGCGCCAGCAGGCCCAGGGTCACAGATACGCAGTATTTT. Its protein is CASRPRVTDTQYF.

The chain employs TRBV6-5 and TRBJ2-7; D may be TRBD1 (5 bases). Per germline, CDR1 MNHEY and CDR2 SVGAGI. The V gene lost 6 bases and the J gene lost 1 base, with 16 bases spanning the gap. The CDR3 has 15 amino acids. The DNA of the CDR3 is TGTGCCAGCAGAGTAGGGGCCATTGCTTCCTACGAGCAGTACTTC. The encoded protein is CASRVGAIASYEQYF.

J is TRBJ1-5 and V is TRBV15; 10 bases are a match to TRBD1. The germline CDR1 and CDR2 sequences are LNHNV and YYDKDF (reference sequence). CDR3 length: 15 amino acids. V shed 5 bases and J 7 bases; nucleotides not matched to a gene: 8. CDR3 DNA: TGTGCCACCAGCGGACAGGGGGGATTACGGCAGCCCCAGCATTTT. Translation: CATSGQGGLRQPQHF.

The rearrangement uses TRBV9 and TRBJ1-1, with 8 bases lining up with TRBD1. Germline V gene lookup returns CDR1 SGDLS and CDR2 YYNGEE. J gave up 4 bases and V 2 bases, and 16 bases lay outside the gene matches. There are 18 residues in the CDR3. CDR3 DNA: TGTGCCAGCAGCGTCCAAGCCGGGACAGGTTTCCTGGGCACTGAAGCTTTCTTT. The encoded protein is CASSVQAGTGFLGTEAFF.

DNA for the CDR3: TGTGCCAGCAGCGGCGGGACTTCGCGTACTAGCACAGATACGCAGTATTTT. Protein sequence: CASSGGTSRTSTDTQYF. V usage is TRBV9 and J usage is TRBJ2-3; possibly TRBD2 for D (6 bases). The CDR3 sequence is 17 residues long. V shed 3 bases and J shed 0 bases, with 17 bases lying between them. The germline gives CDR1 SGDLS, CDR2 YYNGEE.

The CDR3 loop reads CASQKDRVSTGELFF. The CDR3 DNA reads as TGTGCCAGCCAAAAGGACAGGGTATCCACCGGGGAGCTGTTTTTT. The chain recombines TRBV27 with TRBJ2-2; 8 bases are shared with TRBD1. CDR1 and CDR2 (germline): MNHEY, SMNVEV (reference sequence). CDR3 size: 15 residues. The junction had 9 bases not matched to a gene; V was cut back by 8 bases and J by 4 bases.

The chain has TRBV5-1 and TRBJ2-5, with 9 bases matching TRBD1. This CDR3 has 15 amino acids. V shed 3 bases and J 4 bases; nucleotides not matched to a gene: 7. The germline gives CDR1 SGHRS, CDR2 YFSETQ. In nucleotides, the CDR3 is TGCGCCAGCAGCTCACCGGGACAGGGAGGAGAGACCCAGTACTTC. It is translated as CASSSPGQGGETQYF.

The chain employs TRBV11-2 and TRBJ1-1; no clear D. This CDR3 is built from 14 residues. Trimming left V 5 bases short and J 1 base short, with 11 bases between. The germline V gene encodes CDR1 SGHAT and CDR2 FQNNGV. In DNA, the CDR3 is TGTGCCAGCAGCCGCGGGGATTCGAACACTGAAGCTTTCTTT. Residues: CASSRGDSNTEAFF. The whole variable domain, remainder taken from reference TRBV11-2 and TRBJ1-1, is EAGVAQSPRYKIIEKRQSVAFWCNPISGHATLYWYQQILGQGPKLLIQFQNNGVVDDSQLPKDRFSAERLKGVDSTLKIQPAKLEDSAVYLCASSRGDSNTEAFFGQGTRLTVV.

V usage is TRBV19 and J usage is TRBJ1-5, with D hard to call. Germline lookup yields CDR1 LNHDA and CDR2 SQIVND (reference sequence). This CDR3 comprises 15 residues. The V and J ends lost 3 bases and 3 bases respectively, with 12 bases between them. CDR3 residues: CASSILRRSNQPQHF. As DNA, the CDR3 is TGTGCCAGTAGTATCTTGCGGAGATCCAATCAGCCCCAGCATTTT.

The genes are TRBV2 and TRBJ2-3, with D perhaps matching TRBD2 (5 bases). The germline CDR1 and CDR2 sequences are SNHLY and FYNNEI. V lost 8 bases and J lost 5, with 8 bases in between. This CDR3 has 11 residues. CDR3: CASESGDTQYF. As DNA, the CDR3 is TGTGCCAGCGAGAGCGGAGATACGCAGTATTTT.

The genes are TRBV28 and TRBJ1-5; 7 nucleotides align to TRBD1. V lost 5 bases, J lost 6 bases, and 7 bases stayed unmatched. CDR1 is MDHEN and CDR2 is SYDVKM in the germline V gene. The CDR3 has 14 amino acids. As DNA, the CDR3 is TGTGCCAGCAGTCTAAACAGGGGTAGTCAGCCCCAGCATTTT. Amino acids: CASSLNRGSQPQHF.

The V and J genes are TRBV28 and TRBJ2-7; 10 positions agree with TRBD2. Germline V lookup: CDR1 MDHEN, CDR2 SYDVKM. The CDR3 is made up of 14 amino acids. Trimming cost V 6 bases and J 4 bases; bases outside gene matches: 6. CDR3: CASRPSGSLYEQYF. The CDR3 DNA is TGTGCCAGCAGACCTAGCGGGAGTTTATACGAGCAGTACTTC.

As for this clone: The junction shows a germline mismatch at one end, possibly a read error. The gene calls are TRBV15 and TRBJ1-2, with a possible D match to TRBD1 (6 bases). CDR3 length: 13 residues. Germline CDR1 reads LNHNV; CDR2 reads YYDKDF (reference sequence). The CDR3 sequence is CATSRDKEFRGKF. CDR3 DNA sequence: TGTGCCACCAGCAGAGATAAAGAGTTCAGGGGCAAATTC.

A few counts support this clone. V gene TRBV6-1 combines with J gene TRBJ2-2, with TRBD1 as a possible D gene (6 bases). V was clipped by 3 bases and J by 1 base, with 9 bases between them. From germline, CDR1 is MNHNS and CDR2 SASEGT. The CDR3 is 15 amino acids. CDR3 region: CASSEMGQNTGELFF. In DNA form, the CDR3 reads TGTGCCAGCAGTGAGATGGGACAGAACACCGGGGAGCTGTTTTTT.

The genes are TRBV6-1 and TRBJ2-7, with D possibly being TRBD2 (6 bases). The V end lost 6 bases, the J end lost 2 bases, and 14 bases lay between the germline ends. This CDR3 region has 14 residues. Per germline, CDR1 MNHNS and CDR2 SASEGT. The DNA for the CDR3 is TGTGCCAGCAGGGTAGCGGCAGCGACCTACGAGCAGTACTTC. This encodes CASRVAAATYEQYF.

This chain joins TRBV11-2 and TRBJ2-7, with TRBD2 as a possible D gene (7 bases). CDR1 is SGHAT, CDR2 FQNNGV, per germline. The V end was cut by 5 bases, the J end by 2 bases, with 16 bases between. The CDR3 has 15 amino acids. This chain's CDR3 is CASSRGASGTYEQYF. For the CDR3, the DNA is TGTGCCAGCAGCAGGGGGGCTAGCGGCACCTACGAGCAGTACTTC.

J is TRBJ1-2 and V is TRBV27; unclear D gene. The CDR3 covers 13 residues. Trimming stripped 4 bases from V and 1 base from J, with 7 bases between. Per the germline V gene, CDR1 is MNHEY and CDR2 is SMNVEV (reference sequence). The CDR3 DNA reads as TGTGCCAGCAGTTATCGGGTTAACTATGGCTACACCTTC. It encodes CASSYRVNYGYTF.